Following are 15 T cell receptor beta chains from one sample sequenced in a study of cytomegalovirus exposure and HLA in healthy donors. Data came from immunoSEQ multiplex PCR; TCRdb stores just in-frame clones and leaves some out. The repertoire holds 150,000 to 200,000 clones, around four fifths seen once, with roughly 7% in the top ten. The sequencing input was PBMCs. The receptors stem from a young man in good health and CMV-seropositive.

V gene TRBV28 combines with J gene TRBJ1-2; maybe TRBD1 (5 bases). Germline V gene lookup returns CDR1 MDHEN and CDR2 SYDVKM. The V and J ends lost 1 base and 4 bases respectively, with 10 bases between them. The CDR3 covers 14 residues. CDR3 residues: CASSLYGGGYGYTF. CDR3 nucleotides: TGTGCCAGCAGTTTATATGGGGGGGGCTATGGCTACACCTTC.

This clone appeared a few times. This chain links TRBV28 with TRBJ1-2, with 8 positions matching TRBD1. V dropped 5 bases and J dropped 8; count of bases not matched to a gene: 7. This CDR3 is built from 13 residues. CDR1 and CDR2 from the germline V gene are MDHEN and SYDVKM. CDR3 DNA: TGTGCCAGCAGTCCGGCATGGGACAGGGGCTACACCTTC. Translated: CASSPAWDRGYTF.

The chain uses TRBV19 and TRBJ2-1; 10 bases map to TRBD2. This CDR3 contains 15 residues. Trimming at V came to 2 bases and at J to 4 bases, leaving 2 bases not matched to a gene. Germline CDR1 is LNHDA and CDR2 is SQIVND (reference sequence). CDR3 region: CASSISGRVYNEQFF. CDR3 coding DNA: TGTGCCAGTAGTATAAGCGGGAGGGTATACAATGAGCAGTTCTTC.

Remarks on this clone: Other DNA sequences of this sample code for an identical CDR3. The chain recombines TRBV5-1 with TRBJ2-7; 12 bases map to TRBD2. V lost 0 bases, J lost 4 bases, and 2 bases stayed unmatched. The germline V gene has CDR1 SGHRS and CDR2 YFSETQ. The CDR3 covers 15 residues. CDR3 bases: TGCGCCAGCAGCTTGGCCCTAGCGGGAGGGTACGAGCAGTACTTC. This codes for CASSLALAGGYEQYF.

This chain links TRBV19 with TRBJ2-7, with TRBD1 identical over 11 bases. The CDR3 totals 13 residues. V lost 5 bases, J lost 6 bases, and 3 bases stayed unmatched. CDR1 and CDR2 from the germline V gene are LNHDA and SQIVND (reference sequence). The CDR3 loop reads CASSAGQGGEQYF. The DNA for the CDR3 is TGTGCCAGTAGTGCGGGACAGGGGGGCGAGCAGTACTTC.

The chain uses TRBV7-2 and TRBJ2-7, with D tentatively TRBD2 (6 bases). Trimming pared 4 bases from V and 2 bases from J, leaving 24 bases between. CDR3 length: 18 amino acids. CDR1 is SGHTA, CDR2 FQGNSA, per germline. The CDR3 DNA follows: TGTGCCAGCAGCTCCCGGGGTAGCGGCTACGAAATCGCCTACGAGCAGTACTTC. Translated, it gives CASSSRGSGYEIAYEQYF.

V gene TRBV6-5 combines with J gene TRBJ2-1; D is undetermined. Deletions cut 3 bases from V and 3 bases from J, with 12 bases between. Germline assignment: CDR1 MNHEY and CDR2 SVGAGI. The CDR3 runs 15 residues. The CDR3 is CASSYLPSYYNEQFF. In nucleotides, the CDR3 is TGTGCCAGCAGTTATCTCCCGTCCTACTACAATGAGCAGTTCTTC.

V gene TRBV7-8 combines with J gene TRBJ1-2, with 7 positions matching TRBD1. The CDR3 length is 15 residues. In germline, CDR1 is SGHVS, CDR2 FQNEAQ. With V trimmed by 5 bases and J by 0 bases, 6 bases remained unmatched. CDR3 DNA: TGTGCCAGCAGCCCCGACAGGGTTGCTAACTATGGCTACACCTTC. Translated, it gives CASSPDRVANYGYTF.

This clone has just a few counts. The chain employs TRBV7-6 and TRBJ2-1; the match to TRBD2 covers 7 bases. V was clipped by 7 bases and J by 6 bases; unmatched bases: 12. CDR3 length: 15 amino acids. Germline CDR1 reads SGHVS; CDR2 reads FNYEAQ. Written as DNA, the CDR3 is TGTGCCAGCACCCTAGGGGCGGGAGTGGTCAATGAGCAGTTCTTC. As protein: CASTLGAGVVNEQFF.

V is TRBV7-2 and J is TRBJ2-5; weak D call: TRBD2 (6 bases). The V gene's germline CDR1 is SGHTA and CDR2 FQGNSA. CDR3 length: 15 amino acids. The germline V and J ends were trimmed by 5 bases and 5 bases, with 18 bases remaining between them. The CDR3 is CASSRVVGRWETQYF. The CDR3 bases are TGTGCCAGCAGCAGGGTCGTCGGGAGATGGGAGACCCAGTACTTC. Based on the CDR3 plus reference TRBV7-2 and TRBJ2-5, the full variable domain is GAGVSQSPSNKVTEKGKDVELRCDPISGHTALYWYRQSLGQGLEFLIYFQGNSAPDKSGLPSDRFSAERTGGSVSTLTIQRTQQEDSAVYLCASSRVVGRWETQYFGPGTRLLVL.

The chain is built from TRBV27 and TRBJ2-4; the D gene is possibly TRBD1 (5 bases). This CDR3 is built from 16 residues. Trimming removed 2 bases from V and 0 bases from J, with 11 bases in between. The germline V gene has CDR1 MNHEY and CDR2 SMNVEV (reference sequence). The CDR3, as DNA: TGTGCCAGCAGTTTACGGACACCTCTAGCCAAAAACATTCAGTACTTC. Its protein is CASSLRTPLAKNIQYF.

The CDR3 reads CASSPRPGQGIYQPQHF. The CDR3 DNA reads TGTGCCAGTAGTCCCCGACCGGGACAGGGGATATATCAGCCCCAGCATTTT. The chain has TRBV19 and TRBJ1-5; 10 bases line up with TRBD1. This CDR3 contains 17 residues. From germline, CDR1 is LNHDA and CDR2 SQIVND (reference sequence). V lost 5 bases to trimming and J lost 5 bases; unmatched junction nucleotides: 12.

The chain employs TRBV19 and TRBJ2-6, with D uncertain. V lost 3 bases and J lost 2, with 11 bases in between. The CDR3 sequence is 16 residues long. Germline-derived CDR1 and CDR2 are LNHDA and SQIVND (reference sequence). CDR3 protein: CASSINRAPGANVLTF. As DNA, the CDR3 is TGTGCCAGTAGTATTAATCGCGCGCCTGGGGCCAACGTCCTGACTTTC. Full variable domain (missing parts from reference TRBV19 and TRBJ2-6): DGGITQSPKYLFRKEGQNVTLSCEQNLNHDAMYWYRQDPGQGLRLIYYSQIVNDFQKGDIAEGYSVSREKKESFPLTVTSAQKNPTAFYLCASSINRAPGANVLTFGAGSRLTVL.

The chain has TRBV10-1 and TRBJ2-3; D uncertain. Germline CDR1 WNHNN, CDR2 SYGVQD (reference sequence). The V end lost 2 bases, the J end lost 0 bases, and 3 bases lay between the germline ends. There are 13 residues in the CDR3. In DNA, the CDR3 is TGCGCCAGCAGTGAGCTCAGCACAGATACGCAGTATTTT. Amino acids: CASSELSTDTQYF.

This clone was detected only a few times. This chain joins TRBV27 and TRBJ1-2; TRBD1 matches 7 bases. V lost 1 base to trimming and J lost 8 bases; unmatched junction nucleotides: 4. Germline V gene lookup returns CDR1 MNHEY and CDR2 SMNVEV (reference sequence). The CDR3 is 13 amino acids. CDR3 coding DNA: TGTGCCAGCAGTTTATTGTCAGGGGGAGGCTACACCTTC. Translating gives CASSLLSGGGYTF.